Presented here are 13 T cell receptor beta chains from one specimen sequenced in a study of CD8 T cells in ankylosing spondylitis. MiXCR, run by TCRdb on the 5' RACE reads, gives a single entry per CDR3 protein. The top ten clones hold 13% of a sample with just over 350,000 distinct CDR3 sequences, around 20% of them seen once. Sequences were obtained from blood, either unsorted or a sorted T cell fraction (not recorded which). The receptors were gathered from a male donor with ankylosing spondylitis or in good health (not recorded which).

This chain joins TRBV4-2 and TRBJ2-3; D perhaps matches TRBD2 (6 bases). Between the trimmed V and J ends, which lost 0 bases and 1 base, there was a span of 8 bases. Germline lookup yields CDR1 LGHNA and CDR2 YNFKEQ. CDR3 length: 15 amino acids. CDR3: CASSQDGEGTDTQYF. The DNA for the CDR3 is TGTGCCAGCAGCCAAGATGGGGAGGGCACAGATACGCAGTATTTT.

The genes are TRBV20-1 and TRBJ2-4; 7 bases match TRBD1. Germline values: CDR1 DFQATT, CDR2 SNEGSKA (reference sequence). J gave up 4 bases and V 6 bases, and 15 bases lay outside the gene matches. The CDR3 spans 16 residues. The DNA of the CDR3 is TGCAGTGCCCTATTACGACAGGGCGAGATTAAAAACATTCAGTACTTC. The encoded protein is CSALLRQGEIKNIQYF.

V and J are TRBV12-3 or TRBV12-4 and TRBJ2-2; D remains unclear. V was cut by 7 bases and J by 1 base, with 7 bases left in between. This CDR3 is 13 amino acids long. As DNA, the CDR3 is TGTGCCAGCACCTGGGGGAACACCGGGGAGCTGTTTTTT. Translating gives CASTWGNTGELFF.

This chain joins TRBV19 and TRBJ2-7; possible D gene TRBD2, 5 bases. V lost 3 bases and J lost 0, with 12 bases in between. This CDR3 is built from 15 residues. Germline V CDR1 and CDR2: LNHDA, SQIVND (reference sequence). The CDR3 sequence: CASSITADTSYEQYF. In DNA form, the CDR3 reads TGTGCCAGTAGTATCACAGCGGATACCTCCTACGAGCAGTACTTC.

V usage is TRBV7-9 and J usage is TRBJ1-1; 8 bases are a match to TRBD1. V lost 5 bases and J lost 3; bases outside the gene matches: 5. Germline V lookup: CDR1 SEHNR, CDR2 FQNEAQ (reference sequence). The CDR3 spans 14 residues. The CDR3 DNA reads as TGTGCCAGCAGCGTAAAGACAGGGGACACTGAAGCTTTCTTT. Protein: CASSVKTGDTEAFF.

This clonotype has more than one count but fewer than ten. V usage is TRBV4-1 and J usage is TRBJ2-6, with D possibly being TRBD2 (6 bases). The CDR3 runs to 17 residues. Deletions cut 6 bases from V and 1 base from J, with 16 bases between. Germline CDR1 and CDR2: MGHRA and YSYEKL. The CDR3 loop is CASSSGLSTSGANVLTF. Written as DNA, the CDR3 is TGCGCCAGCAGTTCGGGACTCTCCACTTCTGGGGCCAACGTCCTGACTTTC.

CDR3 sequence reads: CASSSRLHNEQFF. DNA for the CDR3: TGTGCCAGCAGCTCCCGACTGCACAATGAGCAGTTCTTC. The V gene is TRBV7-9, the J gene TRBJ2-1; D is uncertain. Looked up from germline, CDR1 is SEHNR and CDR2 is FQNEAQ (reference sequence). V lost 4 bases and J 5 bases, leaving 9 bases between the germline ends. CDR3 length: 13 residues. Together with reference TRBV7-9 and TRBJ2-1, the CDR3 gives the full variable domain: DTGVSQNPRHKITKRGQNVTFRCDPISEHNRLYWYRQTLGQGPEFLTYFQNEAQLEKSRLLSDRFSAERPKGSFSTLEIQRTEQGDSAMYLCASSSRLHNEQFFGPGTRLTVL.

At least ten counts were recorded for this clonotype. The CDR3 protein is CASSFHTGELFF. The CDR3 DNA is TGTGCCAGCAGCTTCCACACCGGGGAGCTGTTTTTT. The chain combines TRBV7-3 with TRBJ2-2; D remains unclear. CDR1 and CDR2 from the germline V gene are SGHTA and FQGTGA. V was cut by 3 bases and J by 3 bases, with 2 bases left in between. The CDR3 is 12 amino acids. Full variable domain (rest looked up from reference TRBV7-3 and TRBJ2-2): GAGVSQTPSNKVTEKGKYVELRCDPISGHTALYWYRQSLGQGPEFLIYFQGTGAADDSGLPNDRFFAVRPEGSVSTLKIQRTERGDSAVYLCASSFHTGELFFGEGSRLTVL.

V is TRBV15 and J is TRBJ1-1, with D possibly matching TRBD1 (5 bases). The germline V gene encodes CDR1 LNHNV and CDR2 YYDKDF (reference sequence). The CDR3 contains 15 residues. The V end was cut by 5 bases, the J end by 1 base, with 14 bases between. Here the CDR3 DNA reads TGTGCCACCAGCCGGGGGGGTGGGGGGAACACTGAAGCTTTCTTT. Translating it yields CATSRGGGGNTEAFF.

V usage is TRBV9 and J usage is TRBJ2-3; TRBD1 matches at 12 bases. Trimming removed 2 bases from V and 6 bases from J; junction bases left unmatched: 7. Germline lookup yields CDR1 SGDLS and CDR2 YYNGEE. This CDR3 is 16 amino acids long. CDR3 coding DNA: TGTGCCAGCAGCGTTACCGGGACAGGGGGCGGCGATACGCAGTATTTT. Translation gives CASSVTGTGGGDTQYF. Together with reference TRBV9 and TRBJ2-3, the CDR3 gives the full variable domain: DSGVTQTPKHLITATGQRVTLRCSPRSGDLSVYWYQQSLDQGLQFLIQYYNGEERAKGNILERFSAQQFPDLHSELNLSSLELGDSALYFCASSVTGTGGGDTQYFGPGTRLTVL.

The chain uses TRBV19 and TRBJ2-1; 8 bases agree with TRBD1. There are 15 residues in the CDR3. Unmatched junction bases numbered 7, after V lost 6 bases and J lost 3 bases. The germline V gene encodes CDR1 LNHDA and CDR2 SQIVND (reference sequence). DNA of the CDR3: TGTGCCAGTAGACAGGACAGGGTAATCTACAATGAGCAGTTCTTC. Amino acid sequence: CASRQDRVIYNEQFF.

The rearrangement links TRBV12-3 or TRBV12-4 to TRBJ2-5; D possibly corresponds to TRBD2 (5 bases). The CDR3 sequence is 11 residues long. With 4 bases removed from V and 7 bases from J, the gap between germline ends came to 7 bases. CDR3 residues: CASSSEVTQYF. CDR3 coding DNA: TGTGCCAGCAGTTCGGAGGTGACCCAGTACTTC.

This clonotype was counted only a few times. The rearrangement joins TRBV5-1 to TRBJ2-3; D not resolved. There are 13 residues in the CDR3. CDR1 is SGHRS, CDR2 YFSETQ, per germline. With 5 bases removed from V and 2 bases from J, the gap between germline ends came to 9 bases. The CDR3 loop reads CASSQHYTDTQYF. CDR3 bases: TGCGCCAGCAGTCAACATTACACAGATACGCAGTATTTT.